This T cell receptor beta chain was identified in a study of blood T cell repertoires in COVID-19. Assay used: immunoSEQ multiplex PCR; TCRdb lists only in-frame clones, some missing. Among 200,000 to 300,000 clones listed, approximately 86% were seen once. V trimming: 4 bases; J trimming: 5 bases; junction bases outside the gene matches: 12. Germline assignment: CDR1 SGDLS and CDR2 YYNGEE. This CDR3 is built from 15 residues. The chain uses TRBV9 and TRBJ2-7, with 7 nucleotides matching TRBD1. This TCR was recovered from a man aged 35 to 55 who had recovered from COVID-19. Input material: peripheral blood. The CDR3: CASSPGDSRAHEQYF. The CDR3 DNA reads as TGTGCCAGCAGCCCAGGGGACAGCCGGGCGCACGAGCAGTACTTC.